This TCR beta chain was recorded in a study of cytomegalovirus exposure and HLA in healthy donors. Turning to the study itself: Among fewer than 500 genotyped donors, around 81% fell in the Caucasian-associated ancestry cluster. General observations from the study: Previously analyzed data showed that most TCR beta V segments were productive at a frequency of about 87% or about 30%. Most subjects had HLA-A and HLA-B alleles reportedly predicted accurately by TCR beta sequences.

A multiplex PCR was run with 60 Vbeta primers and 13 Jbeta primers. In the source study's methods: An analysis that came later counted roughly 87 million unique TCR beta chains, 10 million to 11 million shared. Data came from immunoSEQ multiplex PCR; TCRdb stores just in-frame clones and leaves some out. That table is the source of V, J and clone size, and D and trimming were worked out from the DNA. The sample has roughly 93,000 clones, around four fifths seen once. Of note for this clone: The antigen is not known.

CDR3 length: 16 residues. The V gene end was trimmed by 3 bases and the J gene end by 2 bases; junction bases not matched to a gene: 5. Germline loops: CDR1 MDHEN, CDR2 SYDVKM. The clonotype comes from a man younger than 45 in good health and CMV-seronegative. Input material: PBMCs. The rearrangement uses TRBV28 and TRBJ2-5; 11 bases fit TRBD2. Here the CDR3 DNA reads TGTGCCAGCAGTTTTGGGCTAGCGGGGGGACAAGAGACCCAGTACTTC. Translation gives CASSFGLAGGQETQYF.